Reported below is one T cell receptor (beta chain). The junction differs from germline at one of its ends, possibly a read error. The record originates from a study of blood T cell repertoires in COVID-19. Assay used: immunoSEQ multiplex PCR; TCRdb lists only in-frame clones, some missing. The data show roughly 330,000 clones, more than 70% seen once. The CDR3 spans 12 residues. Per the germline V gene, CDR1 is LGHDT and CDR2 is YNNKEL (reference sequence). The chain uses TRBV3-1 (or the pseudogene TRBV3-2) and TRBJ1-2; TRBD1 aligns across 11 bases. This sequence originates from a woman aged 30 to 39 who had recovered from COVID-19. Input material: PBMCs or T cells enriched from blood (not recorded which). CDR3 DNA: TGTGCCAGCAGCCGAGGACAGGGGGCTTCGTTCTTC. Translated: CASSRGQGASFF.